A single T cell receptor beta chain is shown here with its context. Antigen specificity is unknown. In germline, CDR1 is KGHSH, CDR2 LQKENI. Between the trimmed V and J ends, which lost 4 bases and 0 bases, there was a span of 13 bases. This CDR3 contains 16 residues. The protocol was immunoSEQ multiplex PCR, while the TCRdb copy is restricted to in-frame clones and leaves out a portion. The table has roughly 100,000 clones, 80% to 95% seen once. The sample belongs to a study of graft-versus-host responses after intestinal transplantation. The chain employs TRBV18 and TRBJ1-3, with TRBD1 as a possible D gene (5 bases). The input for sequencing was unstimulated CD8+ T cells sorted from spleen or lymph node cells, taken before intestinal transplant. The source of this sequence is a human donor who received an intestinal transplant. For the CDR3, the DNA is TGTGCCAGCTCACAAGAGACAGCCATCTCTGGAAACACCATATATTTT. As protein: CASSQETAISGNTIYF.